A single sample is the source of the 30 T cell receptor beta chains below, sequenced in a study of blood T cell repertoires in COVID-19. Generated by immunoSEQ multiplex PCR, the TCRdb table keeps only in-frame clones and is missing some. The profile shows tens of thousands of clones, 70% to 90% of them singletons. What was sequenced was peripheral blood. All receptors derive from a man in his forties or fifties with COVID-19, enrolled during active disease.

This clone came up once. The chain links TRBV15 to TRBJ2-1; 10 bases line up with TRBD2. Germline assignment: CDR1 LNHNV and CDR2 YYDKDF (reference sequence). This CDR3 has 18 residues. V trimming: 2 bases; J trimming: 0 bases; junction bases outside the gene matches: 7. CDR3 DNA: TGTGCCACCAGCAGAAATCTAGCGGGGGTTAGCTCCTACAATGAGCAGTTCTTC. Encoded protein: CATSRNLAGVSSYNEQFF. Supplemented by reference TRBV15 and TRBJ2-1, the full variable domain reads DAMVIQNPRYQVTQFGKPVTLSCSQTLNHNVMYWYQQKSSQAPKLLFHYYDKDFNNEADTPDNFQSRRPNTSFCFLDIRSPGLGDTAMYLCATSRNLAGVSSYNEQFFGPGTRLTVL.

The DNA for the CDR3 is TGTGCCAGCAGTGAAGGAAGTGGGACAGGTATGGGTGCGAGCTACACCTTC. This gives the protein CASSEGSGTGMGASYTF. The chain employs TRBV6-1 and TRBJ1-2, with TRBD1 matching 8 bases. The germline gives CDR1 MNHNS, CDR2 SASEGT. V trimming: 1 base; J trimming: 9 bases; junction bases outside the gene matches: 16. The CDR3 has 17 amino acids.

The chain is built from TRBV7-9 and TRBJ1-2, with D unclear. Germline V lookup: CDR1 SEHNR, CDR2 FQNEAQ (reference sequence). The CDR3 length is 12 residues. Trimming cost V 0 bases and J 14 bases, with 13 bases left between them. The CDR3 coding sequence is TGTGCCAGCAGCTTAGCCGACACAGCGGAGACCTTC. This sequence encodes CASSLADTAETF.

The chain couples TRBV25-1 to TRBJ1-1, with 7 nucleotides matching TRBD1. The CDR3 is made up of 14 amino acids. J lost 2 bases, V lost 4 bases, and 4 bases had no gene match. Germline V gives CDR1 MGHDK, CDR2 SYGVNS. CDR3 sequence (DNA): TGTGCCAGCAGTGCAGGGGGATATAACACTGAAGCTTTCTTT. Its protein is CASSAGGYNTEAFF.

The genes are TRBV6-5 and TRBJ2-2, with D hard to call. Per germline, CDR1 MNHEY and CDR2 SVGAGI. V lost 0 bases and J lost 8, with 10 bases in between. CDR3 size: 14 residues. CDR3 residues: CASSYSLSLGELFF. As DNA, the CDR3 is TGTGCCAGCAGTTACTCACTTTCTCTGGGGGAGCTGTTTTTT.

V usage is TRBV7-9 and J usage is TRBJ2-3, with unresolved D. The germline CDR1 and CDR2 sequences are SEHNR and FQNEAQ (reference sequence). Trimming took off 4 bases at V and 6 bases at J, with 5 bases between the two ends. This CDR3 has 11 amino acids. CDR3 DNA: TGTGCCAGCAGCTCACGGGATACGCAGTATTTT. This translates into CASSSRDTQYF.

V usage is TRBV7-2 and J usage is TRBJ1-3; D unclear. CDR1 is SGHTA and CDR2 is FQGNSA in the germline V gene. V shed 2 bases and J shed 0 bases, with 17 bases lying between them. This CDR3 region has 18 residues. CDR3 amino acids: CASSLTAISRSSGNTIYF. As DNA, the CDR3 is TGTGCCAGCAGCTTAACCGCAATATCCCGGAGCTCTGGAAACACCATATATTTT.

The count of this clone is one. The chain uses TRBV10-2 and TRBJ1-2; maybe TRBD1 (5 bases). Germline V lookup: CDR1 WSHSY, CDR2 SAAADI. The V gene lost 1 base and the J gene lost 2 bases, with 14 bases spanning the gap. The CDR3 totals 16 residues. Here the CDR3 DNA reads TGCGCCAGCAGTGAGTTCTGGACGGGGGGGAACTATGGCTACACCTTC. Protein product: CASSEFWTGGNYGYTF.

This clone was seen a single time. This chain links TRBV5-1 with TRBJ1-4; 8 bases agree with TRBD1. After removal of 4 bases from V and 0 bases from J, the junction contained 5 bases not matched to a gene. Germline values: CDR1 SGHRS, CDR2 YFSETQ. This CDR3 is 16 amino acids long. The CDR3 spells CASSNRDRSTNEKLFF. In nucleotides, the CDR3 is TGCGCCAGCAGCAACCGGGACAGGTCAACTAATGAAAAACTGTTTTTT.

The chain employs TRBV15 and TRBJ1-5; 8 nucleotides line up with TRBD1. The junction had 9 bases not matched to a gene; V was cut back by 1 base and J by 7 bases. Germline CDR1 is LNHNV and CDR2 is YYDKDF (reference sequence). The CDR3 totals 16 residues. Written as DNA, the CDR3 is TGTGCCACCAGCAGAGTCAAAGGACAGGGCAGCCAGCCCCAGCATTTT. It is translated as CATSRVKGQGSQPQHF.

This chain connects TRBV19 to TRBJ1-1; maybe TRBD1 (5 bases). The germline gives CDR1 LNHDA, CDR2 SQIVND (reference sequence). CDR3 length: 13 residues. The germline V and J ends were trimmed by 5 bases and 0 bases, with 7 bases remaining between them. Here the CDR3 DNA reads TGTGCCAGTAGTGAACAGGTGAACACTGAAGCTTTCTTT. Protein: CASSEQVNTEAFF.

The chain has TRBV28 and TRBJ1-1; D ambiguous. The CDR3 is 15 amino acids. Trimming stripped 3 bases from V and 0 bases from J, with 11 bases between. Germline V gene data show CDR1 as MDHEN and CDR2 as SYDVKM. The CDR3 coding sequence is TGTGCCAGCAGTTTTCTTTCAGCGATGAACACTGAAGCTTTCTTT. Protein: CASSFLSAMNTEAFF.

CDR3 in DNA: TGCGCCAGCAGTGAGTCCCTAATAGCGGGAAGATACACAGATACGCAGTATTTT. Translated, it gives CASSESLIAGRYTDTQYF. This chain links TRBV10-1 with TRBJ2-3, with TRBD2 identical over 8 bases. This CDR3 spans 18 amino acids. CDR1 is WNHNN, CDR2 SYGVQD, per germline (reference sequence). V trimming: 0 bases; J trimming: 2 bases; junction bases outside the gene matches: 10.

The CDR3 DNA sequence: TGTGCCTGGAGTGTACTTAATGGATGGGGGGACTATGGCTACACCTTC. It specifies CAWSVLNGWGDYGYTF. The rearrangement uses TRBV30 and TRBJ1-2; D is possibly TRBD1 (5 bases). The CDR3 is 16 residues long. In germline, CDR1 is GTSNPN, CDR2 SVGIG (reference sequence). With 0 bases removed from V and 3 bases from J, the gap between germline ends came to 17 bases.

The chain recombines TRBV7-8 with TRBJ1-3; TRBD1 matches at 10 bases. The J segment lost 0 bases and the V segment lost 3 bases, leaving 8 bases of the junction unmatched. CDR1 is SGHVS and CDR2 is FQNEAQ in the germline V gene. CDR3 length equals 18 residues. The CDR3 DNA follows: TGTGCCAGCAGCTTGGGACAGGGGCAGCTCTACTCTGGAAACACCATATATTTT. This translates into CASSLGQGQLYSGNTIYF.

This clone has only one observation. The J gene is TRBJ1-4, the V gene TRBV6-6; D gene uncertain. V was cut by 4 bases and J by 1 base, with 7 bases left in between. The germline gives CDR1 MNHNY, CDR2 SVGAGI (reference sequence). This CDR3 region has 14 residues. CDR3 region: CASSSTLTNEKLFF. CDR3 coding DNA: TGTGCCAGCAGTTCGACATTAACTAATGAAAAACTGTTTTTT.

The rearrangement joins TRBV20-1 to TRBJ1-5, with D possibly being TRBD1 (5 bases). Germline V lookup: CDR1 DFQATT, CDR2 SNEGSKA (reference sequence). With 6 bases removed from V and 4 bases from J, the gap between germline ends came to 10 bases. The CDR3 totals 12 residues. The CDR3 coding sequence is TGCAGTGCGAGTAGACAGAATCAGCCCCAGCATTTT. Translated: CSASRQNQPQHF.

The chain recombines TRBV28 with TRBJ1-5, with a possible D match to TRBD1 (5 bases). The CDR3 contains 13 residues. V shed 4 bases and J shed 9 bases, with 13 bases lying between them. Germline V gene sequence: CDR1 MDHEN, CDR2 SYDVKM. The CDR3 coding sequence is TGTGCCAGCAGTTCTGGGGCGGTGCGGCCCCAGCATTTT. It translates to CASSSGAVRPQHF.

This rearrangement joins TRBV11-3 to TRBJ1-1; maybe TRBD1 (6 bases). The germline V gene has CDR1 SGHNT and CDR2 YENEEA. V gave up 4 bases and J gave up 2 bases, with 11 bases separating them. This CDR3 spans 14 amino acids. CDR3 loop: CASSSGTPNTEAFF. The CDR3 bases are TGTGCCAGCAGCTCAGGGACACCTAACACTGAAGCTTTCTTT. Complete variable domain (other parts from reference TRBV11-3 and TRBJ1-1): EAGVVQSPRYKIIEKKQPVAFWCNPISGHNTLYWYLQNLGQGPELLIRYENEEAVDDSQLPKDRFSAERLKGVDSTLKIQPAELGDSAVYLCASSSGTPNTEAFFGQGTRLTVV.

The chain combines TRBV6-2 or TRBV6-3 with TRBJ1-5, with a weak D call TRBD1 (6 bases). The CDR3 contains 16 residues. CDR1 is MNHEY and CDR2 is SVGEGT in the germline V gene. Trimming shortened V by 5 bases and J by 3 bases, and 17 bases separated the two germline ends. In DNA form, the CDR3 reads TGTGCCAGCAGTAAACCACGGGGGGGCGACAATCAGCCCCAGCATTTT. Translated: CASSKPRGGDNQPQHF.

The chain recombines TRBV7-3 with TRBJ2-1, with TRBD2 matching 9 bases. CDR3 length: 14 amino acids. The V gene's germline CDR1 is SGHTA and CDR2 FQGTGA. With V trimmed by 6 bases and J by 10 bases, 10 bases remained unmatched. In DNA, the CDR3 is TGTGCCAGCAGTCTCAGCGGGGGGTACAGCGAGCAGTTCTTC. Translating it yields CASSLSGGYSEQFF.

The CDR3 bases are TGTGCCAGCAGTCGACAGGGGGAGGAATATGGCTACACCTTC. Residues: CASSRQGEEYGYTF. The V call is TRBV28, the J call TRBJ1-2, with 9 bases that match TRBD1. Germline V gene data show CDR1 as MDHEN and CDR2 as SYDVKM. The CDR3 sequence is 14 residues long. V was pared by 5 bases and J by 5 bases, with 6 bases of the junction left unmatched.

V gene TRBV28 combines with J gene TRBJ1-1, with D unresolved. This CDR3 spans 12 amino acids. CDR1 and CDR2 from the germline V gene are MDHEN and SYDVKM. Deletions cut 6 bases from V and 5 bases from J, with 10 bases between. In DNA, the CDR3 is TGTGCCAGCAGCCCTGGGAGGACTGAAGCTTTCTTT. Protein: CASSPGRTEAFF. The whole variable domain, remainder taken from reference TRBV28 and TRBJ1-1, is DVKVTQSSRYLVKRTGEKVFLECVQDMDHENMFWYRQDPGLGLRLIYFSYDVKMKEKGDIPEGYSVSREKKERFSLILESASTNQTSMYLCASSPGRTEAFFGQGTRLTVV.

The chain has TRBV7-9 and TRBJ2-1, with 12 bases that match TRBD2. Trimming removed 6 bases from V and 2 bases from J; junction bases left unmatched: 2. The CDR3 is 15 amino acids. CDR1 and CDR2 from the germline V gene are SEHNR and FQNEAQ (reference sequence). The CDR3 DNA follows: TGTGCCAGCAGTCCTAGCGGGGGGGCCTACAATGAGCAGTTCTTC. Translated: CASSPSGGAYNEQFF.

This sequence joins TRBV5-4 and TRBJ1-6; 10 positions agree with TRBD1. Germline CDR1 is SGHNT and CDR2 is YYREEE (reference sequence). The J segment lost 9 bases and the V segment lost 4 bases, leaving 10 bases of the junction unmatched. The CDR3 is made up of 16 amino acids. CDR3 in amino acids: CASSSGTGELSSPLHF. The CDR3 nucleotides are TGTGCCAGCAGCAGCGGGACAGGGGAATTAAGTTCACCCCTCCACTTT.

The CDR3: CASSPGGRGRSNQPQHF. CDR3 in DNA: TGCGCCAGCAGCCCAGGCGGAAGGGGCAGGAGCAATCAGCCCCAGCATTTT. V gene TRBV4-1 combines with J gene TRBJ1-5; TRBD1 might be the D (5 bases). Trimming took off 4 bases at V and 1 base at J, with 17 bases between the two ends. Germline V gene lookup returns CDR1 MGHRA and CDR2 YSYEKL. The CDR3 has 17 amino acids.

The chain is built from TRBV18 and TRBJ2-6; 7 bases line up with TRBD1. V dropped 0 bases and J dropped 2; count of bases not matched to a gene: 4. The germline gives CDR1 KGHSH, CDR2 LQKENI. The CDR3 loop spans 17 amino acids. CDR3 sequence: CASSPPTGLTGANVLTF. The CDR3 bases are TGTGCCAGCTCACCACCGACAGGGCTCACTGGGGCCAACGTCCTGACTTTC.

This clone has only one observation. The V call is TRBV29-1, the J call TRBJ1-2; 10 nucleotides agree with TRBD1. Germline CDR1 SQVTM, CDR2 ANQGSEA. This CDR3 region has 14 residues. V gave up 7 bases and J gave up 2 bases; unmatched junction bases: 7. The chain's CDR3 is CSGLTGGTNYGYTF. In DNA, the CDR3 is TGCAGCGGACTGACAGGGGGCACGAACTATGGCTACACCTTC.

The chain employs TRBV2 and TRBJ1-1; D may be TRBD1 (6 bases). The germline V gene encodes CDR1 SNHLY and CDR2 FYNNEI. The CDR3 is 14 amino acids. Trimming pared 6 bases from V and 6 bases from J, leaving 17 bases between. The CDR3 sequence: CASSATDRISEAFF. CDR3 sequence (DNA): TGTGCCAGCAGCGCTACCGACAGGATCTCTGAAGCTTTCTTT.

The DNA for the CDR3 is TGTGCCAGCAGCTTACAGGGCCTCAGCTCTGGAAACACCATATATTTT. It codes for CASSLQGLSSGNTIYF. The chain combines TRBV5-4 with TRBJ1-3; weak D call: TRBD1 (6 bases). This CDR3 region has 16 residues. Germline CDR1 SGHNT, CDR2 YYREEE (reference sequence). The V end lost 2 bases, the J end lost 0 bases, and 12 bases lay between the germline ends.